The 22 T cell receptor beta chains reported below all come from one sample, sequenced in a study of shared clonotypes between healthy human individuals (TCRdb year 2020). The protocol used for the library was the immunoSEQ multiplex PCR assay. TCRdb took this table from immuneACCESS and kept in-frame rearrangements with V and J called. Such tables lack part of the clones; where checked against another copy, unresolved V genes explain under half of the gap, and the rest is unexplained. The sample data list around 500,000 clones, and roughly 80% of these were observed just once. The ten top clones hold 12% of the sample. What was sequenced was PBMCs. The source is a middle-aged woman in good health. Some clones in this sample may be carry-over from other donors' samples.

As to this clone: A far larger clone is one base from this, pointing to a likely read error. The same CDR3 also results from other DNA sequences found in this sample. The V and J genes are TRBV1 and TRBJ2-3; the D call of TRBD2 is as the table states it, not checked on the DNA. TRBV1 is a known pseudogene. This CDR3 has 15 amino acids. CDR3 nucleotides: TGCACCAGCAGCCAAGATCGGGGAAGACCTGATACGCAGTATTTT. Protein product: CTSSQDRGRPDTQYF.

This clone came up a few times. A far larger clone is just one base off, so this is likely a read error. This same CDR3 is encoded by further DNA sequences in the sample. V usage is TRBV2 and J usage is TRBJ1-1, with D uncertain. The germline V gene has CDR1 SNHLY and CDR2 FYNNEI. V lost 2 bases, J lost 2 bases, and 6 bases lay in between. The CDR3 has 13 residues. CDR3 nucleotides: TGTGCCAGCAGTGAACTACCTAACACTGAAGCTTTCTTT. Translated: CASSELPNTEAFF.

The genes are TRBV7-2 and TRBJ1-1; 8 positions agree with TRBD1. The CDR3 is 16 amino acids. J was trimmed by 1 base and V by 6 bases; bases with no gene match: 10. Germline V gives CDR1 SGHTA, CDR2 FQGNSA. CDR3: CASSRRSDRANTEAFF. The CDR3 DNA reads TGTGCCAGCAGTCGGAGGTCGGACAGGGCGAACACTGAAGCTTTCTTT.

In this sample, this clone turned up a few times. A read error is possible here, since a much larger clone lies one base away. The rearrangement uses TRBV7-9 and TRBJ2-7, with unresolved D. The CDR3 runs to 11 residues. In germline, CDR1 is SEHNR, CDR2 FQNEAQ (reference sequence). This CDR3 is CACSSLYEQYF. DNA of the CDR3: TGTGCCTGCAGTTCACTCTACGAGCAGTACTTC.

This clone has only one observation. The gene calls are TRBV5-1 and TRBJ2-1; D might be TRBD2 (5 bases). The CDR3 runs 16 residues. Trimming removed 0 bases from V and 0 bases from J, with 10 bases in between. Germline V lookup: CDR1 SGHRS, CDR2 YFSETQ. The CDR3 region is CASSLGRASSYNEQFF. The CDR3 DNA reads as TGCGCCAGCAGCTTGGGGCGGGCCAGCTCCTACAATGAGCAGTTCTTC. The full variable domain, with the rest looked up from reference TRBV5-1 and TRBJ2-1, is KAGVTQTPRYLIKTRGQQVTLSCSPISGHRSVSWYQQTPGQGLQFLFEYFSETQRNKGNFPGRFSGRQFSNSRSEMNVSTLELGDSALYLCASSLGRASSYNEQFFGPGTRLTVL.

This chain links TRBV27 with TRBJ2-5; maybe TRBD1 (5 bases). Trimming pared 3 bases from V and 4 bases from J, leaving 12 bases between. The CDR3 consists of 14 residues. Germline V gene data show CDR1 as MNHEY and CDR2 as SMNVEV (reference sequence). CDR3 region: CASSFGRAGETQYF. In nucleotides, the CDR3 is TGTGCCAGCAGTTTCGGCAGGGCCGGAGAGACCCAGTACTTC.

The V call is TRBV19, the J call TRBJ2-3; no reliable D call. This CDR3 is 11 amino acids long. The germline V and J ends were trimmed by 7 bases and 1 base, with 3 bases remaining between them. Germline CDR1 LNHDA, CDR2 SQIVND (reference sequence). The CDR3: CASTGTDTQYF. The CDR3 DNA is TGTGCCAGTACGGGCACAGATACGCAGTATTTT. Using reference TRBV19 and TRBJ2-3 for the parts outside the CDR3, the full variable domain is DGGITQSPKYLFRKEGQNVTLSCEQNLNHDAMYWYRQDPGQGLRLIYYSQIVNDFQKGDIAEGYSVSREKKESFPLTVTSAQKNPTAFYLCASTGTDTQYFGPGTRLTVL.

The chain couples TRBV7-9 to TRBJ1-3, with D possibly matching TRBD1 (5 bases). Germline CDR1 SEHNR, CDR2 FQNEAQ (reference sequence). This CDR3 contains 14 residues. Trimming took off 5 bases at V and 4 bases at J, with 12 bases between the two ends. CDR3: CASSRGNGGNTIYF. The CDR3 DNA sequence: TGTGCCAGCAGCCGGGGGAATGGAGGAAACACCATATATTTT.

The DNA for the CDR3 is TGTGCCAGCAGCTTAGGTTGGGAAAAACTGTTTTTT. Encoded protein: CASSLGWEKLFF. This rearrangement joins TRBV7-8 to TRBJ1-4, with D unresolved. This CDR3 has 12 amino acids. The V end lost 1 base, the J end lost 8 bases, and 5 bases lay between the germline ends. The V gene's germline CDR1 is SGHVS and CDR2 FQNEAQ.

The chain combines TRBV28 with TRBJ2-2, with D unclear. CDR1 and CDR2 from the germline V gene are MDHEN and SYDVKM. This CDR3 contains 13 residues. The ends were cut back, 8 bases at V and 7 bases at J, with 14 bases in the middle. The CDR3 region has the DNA TGTGCCAGCCGACCGATGGGGATCGGGGAGCTGTTTTTT. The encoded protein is CASRPMGIGELFF.

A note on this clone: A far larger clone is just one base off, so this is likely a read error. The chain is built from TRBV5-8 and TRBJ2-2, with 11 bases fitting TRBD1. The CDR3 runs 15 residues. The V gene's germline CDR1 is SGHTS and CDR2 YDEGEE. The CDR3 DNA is TGTGCCAGCGGCTTGTCGGGGACAGGGGGACGGGAGCTGTTTTTT. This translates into CASGLSGTGGRELFF.

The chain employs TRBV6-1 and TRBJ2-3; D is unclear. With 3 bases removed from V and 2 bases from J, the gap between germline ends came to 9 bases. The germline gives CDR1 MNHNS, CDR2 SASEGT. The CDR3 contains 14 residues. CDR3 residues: CASSEQANTDTQYF. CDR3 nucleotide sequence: TGTGCCAGCAGTGAGCAGGCCAACACAGATACGCAGTATTTT.

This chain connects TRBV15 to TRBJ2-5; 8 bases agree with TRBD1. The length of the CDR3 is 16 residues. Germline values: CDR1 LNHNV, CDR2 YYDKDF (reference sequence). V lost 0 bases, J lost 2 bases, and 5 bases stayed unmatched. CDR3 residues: CATSREGQGPQETQYF. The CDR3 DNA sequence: TGTGCCACCAGCAGAGAAGGACAGGGTCCACAAGAGACCCAGTACTTC.

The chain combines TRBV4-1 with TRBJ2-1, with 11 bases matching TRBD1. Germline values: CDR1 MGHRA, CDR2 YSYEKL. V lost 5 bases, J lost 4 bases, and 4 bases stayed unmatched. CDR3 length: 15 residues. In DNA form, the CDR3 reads TGCGCCAGCAGCTCCGGGACAGGGGGTTACAATGAGCAGTTCTTC. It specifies CASSSGTGGYNEQFF.

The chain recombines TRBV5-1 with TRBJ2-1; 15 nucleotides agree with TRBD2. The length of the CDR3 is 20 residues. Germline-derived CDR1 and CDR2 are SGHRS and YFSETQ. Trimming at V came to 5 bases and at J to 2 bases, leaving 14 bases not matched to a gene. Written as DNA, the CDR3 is TGCGCCAGCAGGGCCGGAGGACTAGCGGGAGGGCCTTACACCTACAATGAGCAGTTCTTC. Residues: CASRAGGLAGGPYTYNEQFF.

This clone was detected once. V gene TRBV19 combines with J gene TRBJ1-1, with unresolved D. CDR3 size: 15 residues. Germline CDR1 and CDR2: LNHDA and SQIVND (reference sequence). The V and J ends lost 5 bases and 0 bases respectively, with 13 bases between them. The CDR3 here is CASSSGLLMNTEAFF. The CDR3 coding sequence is TGTGCCAGTAGTTCGGGCCTCCTCATGAACACTGAAGCTTTCTTT.

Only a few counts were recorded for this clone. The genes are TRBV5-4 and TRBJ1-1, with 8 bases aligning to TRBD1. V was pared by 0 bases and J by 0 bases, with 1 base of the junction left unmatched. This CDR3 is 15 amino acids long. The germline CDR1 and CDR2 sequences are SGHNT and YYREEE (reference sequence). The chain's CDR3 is CASSLAGGLNTEAFF. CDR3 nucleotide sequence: TGTGCCAGCAGCTTGGCAGGGGGCCTGAACACTGAAGCTTTCTTT.

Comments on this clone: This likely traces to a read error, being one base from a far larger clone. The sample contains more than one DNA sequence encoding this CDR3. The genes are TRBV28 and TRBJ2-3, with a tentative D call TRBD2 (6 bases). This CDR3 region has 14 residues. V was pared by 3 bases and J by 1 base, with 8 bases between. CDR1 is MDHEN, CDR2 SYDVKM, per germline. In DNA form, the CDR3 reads TGTGCCAGCAGTTTTGTAGCGGGCACAGATACGCAGTATTTT. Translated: CASSFVAGTDTQYF.

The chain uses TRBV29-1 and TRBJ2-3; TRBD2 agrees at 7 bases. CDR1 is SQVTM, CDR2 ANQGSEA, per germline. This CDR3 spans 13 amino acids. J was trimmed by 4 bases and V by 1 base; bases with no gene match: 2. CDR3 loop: CSVEGTRADTQYF. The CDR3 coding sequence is TGCAGCGTTGAAGGGACTAGGGCAGATACGCAGTATTTT.

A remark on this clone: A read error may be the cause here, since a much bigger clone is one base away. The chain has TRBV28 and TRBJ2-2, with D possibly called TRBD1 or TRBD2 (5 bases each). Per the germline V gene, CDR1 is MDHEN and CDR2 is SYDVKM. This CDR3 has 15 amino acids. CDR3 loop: CASSTITTGTGELLF. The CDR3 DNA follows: TGTGCCAGCAGTACGATAACCACTGGGACCGGGGAGCTGCTTTTT. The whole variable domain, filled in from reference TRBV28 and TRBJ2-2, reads DVKVTQSSRYLVKRTGEKVFLECVQDMDHENMFWYRQDPGLGLRLIYFSYDVKMKEKGDIPEGYSVSREKKERFSLILESASTNQTSMYLCASSTITTGTGELLFGEGSRLTVL.

In nucleotides, the CDR3 is TGTGCCAGCAGTGAAGGACTAGCTAACACCGGGGAGCTGTTTTTT. Protein sequence: CASSEGLANTGELFF. V usage is TRBV28 and J usage is TRBJ2-2; TRBD2 matches 8 bases. The CDR3 consists of 15 residues. Germline V gives CDR1 MDHEN, CDR2 SYDVKM. J gave up 2 bases and V 5 bases, and 4 bases lay outside the gene matches.

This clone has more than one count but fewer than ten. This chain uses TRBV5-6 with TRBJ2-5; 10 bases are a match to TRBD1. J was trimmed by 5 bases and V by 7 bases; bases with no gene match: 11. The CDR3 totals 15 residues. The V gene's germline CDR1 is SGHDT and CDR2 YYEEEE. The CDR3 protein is CASGASRTGGETQYF. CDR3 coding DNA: TGTGCCAGCGGGGCTTCCCGGACAGGGGGTGAGACCCAGTACTTC.